This TCR beta chain was sequenced for a study of beta chain features in type 1 diabetes. The table lists this clone with a count of one. Its matching antigen is unknown. Isolated RNA was reverse transcribed in full, so expressed TCRB transcripts were sequenced. Regulatory, naive and central memory T cell samples averaged about 3.57 million reads. Here immunoSEQ multiplex PCR was the method, and the copy in TCRdb shows in-frame clones only, minus some. The sample includes more than 100,000 clones, roughly 15% seen only once; the top ten take 2% to 3%. Study observations and caveats: Type 1 diabetes patients had TCRB CDR3s that were shorter (moderately but significantly so) in all four CD4+ subsets. Shorter templates might be favored by PCR, equally in patients and controls.

The CDR3 runs 18 residues. Germline CDR1 is KGHSH and CDR2 is LQKENI. V shed 0 bases and J 4 bases; nucleotides not matched to a gene: 12. The authors sorted CD4+ naive, central memory, regulatory and stem cell-like memory cells via CD45RO/CCR7/CD25/CD127/CD95/CD27. The sequenced sample consisted of central memory CD4+ T cells from blood. The clonotype originates from a man aged 25 to 40 with type 1 diabetes. The chain employs TRBV18 and TRBJ1-2; 9 nucleotides agree with TRBD1. Written as DNA, the CDR3 is TGTGCCAGCTCACCACCGGGGACAGGGTCCCAGTGGGCCTATGGCTACACCTTC. Amino acid sequence: CASSPPGTGSQWAYGYTF.